This TCR beta chain was found in a study of vaccination effects on CD4 cells after COVID-19. Sequenced by immunoSEQ multiplex PCR; TCRdb stores in-frame clones only, minus some. The sample lists around 35,000 clones, 65% to 70% seen once, with more than 3.5% in the top ten. This clone was seen a handful of times. Its antigen is unidentified. Once cultured for 9 to 11 days, the cells underwent separation to obtain CD4+ T cells. The vaccine recipients had no prior SARS-CoV-2 infection, with negative nucleocapsid antibodies. A half-volume exchange with IL-2 medium occurred on days 3 and 7. This clonotype was obtained from a human donor who received a COVID-19 vaccine. Sequencing used CD4+ T cells from PBMCs cultured without peptide, obtained before COVID-19 vaccination.

This chain's CDR3 is CASSLEQGGTSGANVLTF. CDR3 nucleotide sequence: TGTGCCAGCAGCTTAGAACAGGGCGGTACCTCTGGGGCCAACGTCCTGACTTTC. The chain uses TRBV11-3 and TRBJ2-6; D perhaps matches TRBD1 (6 bases). Trimming stripped 0 bases from V and 0 bases from J, with 12 bases between. The CDR3 totals 18 residues. Germline CDR1 SGHNT, CDR2 YENEEA.